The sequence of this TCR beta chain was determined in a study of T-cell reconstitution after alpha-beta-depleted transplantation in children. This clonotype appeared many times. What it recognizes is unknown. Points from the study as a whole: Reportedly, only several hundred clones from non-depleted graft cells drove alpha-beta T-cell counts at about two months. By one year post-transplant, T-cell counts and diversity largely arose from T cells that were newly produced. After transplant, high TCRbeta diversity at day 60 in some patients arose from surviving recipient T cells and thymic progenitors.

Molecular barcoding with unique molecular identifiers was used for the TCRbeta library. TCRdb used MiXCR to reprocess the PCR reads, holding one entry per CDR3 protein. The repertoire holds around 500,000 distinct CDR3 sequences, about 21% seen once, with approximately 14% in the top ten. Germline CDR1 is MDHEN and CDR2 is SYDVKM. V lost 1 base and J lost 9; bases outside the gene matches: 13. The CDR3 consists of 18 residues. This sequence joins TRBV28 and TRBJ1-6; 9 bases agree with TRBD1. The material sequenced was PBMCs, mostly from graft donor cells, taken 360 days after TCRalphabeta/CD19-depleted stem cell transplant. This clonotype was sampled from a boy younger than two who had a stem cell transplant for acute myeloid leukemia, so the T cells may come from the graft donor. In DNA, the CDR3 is TGTGCCAGCAGTTTATTTACGGGGACAGGGCCCTTCAGTTCACCCCTCCACTTT. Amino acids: CASSLFTGTGPFSSPLHF.